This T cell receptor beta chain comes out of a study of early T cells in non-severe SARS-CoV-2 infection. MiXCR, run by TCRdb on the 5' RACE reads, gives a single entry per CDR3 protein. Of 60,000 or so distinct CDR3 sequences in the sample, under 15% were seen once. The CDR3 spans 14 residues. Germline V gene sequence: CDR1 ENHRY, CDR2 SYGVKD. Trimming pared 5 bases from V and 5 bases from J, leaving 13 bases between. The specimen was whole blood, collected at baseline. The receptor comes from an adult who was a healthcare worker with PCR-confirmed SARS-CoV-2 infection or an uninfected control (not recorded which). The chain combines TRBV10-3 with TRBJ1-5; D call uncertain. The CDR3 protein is CAISHSERDQPQHF. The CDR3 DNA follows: TGTGCCATCAGTCACTCCGAAAGGGATCAGCCCCAGCATTTT.